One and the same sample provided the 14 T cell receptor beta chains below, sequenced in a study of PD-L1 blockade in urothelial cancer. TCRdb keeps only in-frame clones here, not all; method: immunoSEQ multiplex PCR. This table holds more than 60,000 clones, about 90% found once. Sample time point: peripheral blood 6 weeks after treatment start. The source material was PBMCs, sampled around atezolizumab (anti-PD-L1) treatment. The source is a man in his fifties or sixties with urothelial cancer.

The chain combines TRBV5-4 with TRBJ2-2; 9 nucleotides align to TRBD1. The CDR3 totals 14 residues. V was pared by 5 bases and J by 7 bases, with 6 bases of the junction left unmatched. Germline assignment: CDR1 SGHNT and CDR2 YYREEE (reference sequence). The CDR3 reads CASRLTGGIGELFF. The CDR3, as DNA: TGTGCCAGCAGACTGACAGGGGGTATCGGGGAGCTGTTTTTT.

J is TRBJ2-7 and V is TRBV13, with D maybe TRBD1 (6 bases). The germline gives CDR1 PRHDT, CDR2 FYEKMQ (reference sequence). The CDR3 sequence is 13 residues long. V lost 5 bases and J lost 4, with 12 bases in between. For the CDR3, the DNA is TGTGCCAGCAGCGCGGACAGAACGTACGAGCAGTACTTC. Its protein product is CASSADRTYEQYF.

CDR3 nucleotide sequence: TGTGCCAGCAGAACAGGGGGCGCGGAAAAACTGTTTTTT. Translation: CASRTGGAEKLFF. The chain combines TRBV28 with TRBJ1-4, with 9 bases matching TRBD1. Germline values: CDR1 MDHEN, CDR2 SYDVKM. CDR3 length equals 13 residues. The V gene end was trimmed by 6 bases and the J gene end by 8 bases; junction bases not matched to a gene: 4.

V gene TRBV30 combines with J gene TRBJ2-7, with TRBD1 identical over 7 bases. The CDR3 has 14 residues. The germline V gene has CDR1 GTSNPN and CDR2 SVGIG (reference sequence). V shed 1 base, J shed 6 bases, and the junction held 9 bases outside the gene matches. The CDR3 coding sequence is TGTGCCTGGAGTGAGGACAGGCTACTCCCCGAGCAGTACTTC. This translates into CAWSEDRLLPEQYF. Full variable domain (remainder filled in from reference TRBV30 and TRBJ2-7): SQTIHQWPATLVQPVGSPLSLECTVEGTSNPNLYWYRQAAGRGLQLLFYSVGIGQISSEVPQNLSASRPQDRQFILSSKKLLLSDSGFYLCAWSEDRLLPEQYFGPGTRLTVT.

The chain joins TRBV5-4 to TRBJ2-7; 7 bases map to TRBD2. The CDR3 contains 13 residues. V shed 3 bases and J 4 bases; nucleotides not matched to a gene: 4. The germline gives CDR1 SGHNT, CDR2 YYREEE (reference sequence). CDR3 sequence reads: CASSWGLQYEQYF. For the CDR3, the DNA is TGTGCCAGCAGCTGGGGACTACAGTACGAGCAGTACTTC.

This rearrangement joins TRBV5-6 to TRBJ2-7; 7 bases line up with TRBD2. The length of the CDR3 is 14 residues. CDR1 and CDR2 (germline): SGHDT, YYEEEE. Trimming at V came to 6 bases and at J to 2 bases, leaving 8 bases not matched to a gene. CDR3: CASTSGTAAYEQYF. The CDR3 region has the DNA TGTGCCAGCACCAGCGGGACCGCAGCCTACGAGCAGTACTTC. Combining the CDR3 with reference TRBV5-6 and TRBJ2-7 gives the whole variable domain DAGVTQSPTHLIKTRGQQVTLRCSPKSGHDTVSWYQQALGQGPQFIFQYYEEEERQRGNFPDRFSGHQFPNYSSELNVNALLLGDSALYLCASTSGTAAYEQYFGPGTRLTVT.

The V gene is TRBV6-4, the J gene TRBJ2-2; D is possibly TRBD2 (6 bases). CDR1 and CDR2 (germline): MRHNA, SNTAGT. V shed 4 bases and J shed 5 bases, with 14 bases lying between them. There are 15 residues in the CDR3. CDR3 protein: CASSAGDGGTGELFF. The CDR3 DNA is TGTGCCAGCAGTGCTGGGGACGGAGGGACCGGGGAGCTGTTTTTT.

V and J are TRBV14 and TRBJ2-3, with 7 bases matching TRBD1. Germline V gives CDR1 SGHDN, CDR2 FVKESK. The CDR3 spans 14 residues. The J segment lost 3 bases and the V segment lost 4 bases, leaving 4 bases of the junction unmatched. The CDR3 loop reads CASSPQQGTDTQYF. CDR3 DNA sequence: TGTGCCAGCAGCCCGCAACAGGGGACAGATACGCAGTATTTT.

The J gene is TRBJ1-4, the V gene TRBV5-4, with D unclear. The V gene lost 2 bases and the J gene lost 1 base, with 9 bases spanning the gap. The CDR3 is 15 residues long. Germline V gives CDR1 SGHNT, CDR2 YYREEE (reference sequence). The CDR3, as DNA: TGTGCCAGCAGCTTTGCAACAGAAACTAATGAAAAACTGTTTTTT. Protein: CASSFATETNEKLFF. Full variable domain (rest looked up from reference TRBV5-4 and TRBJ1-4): ETGVTQSPTHLIKTRGQQVTLRCSSQSGHNTVSWYQQALGQGPQFIFQYYREEENGRGNFPPRFSGLQFPNYSSELNVNALELDDSALYLCASSFATETNEKLFFGSGTQLSVL.

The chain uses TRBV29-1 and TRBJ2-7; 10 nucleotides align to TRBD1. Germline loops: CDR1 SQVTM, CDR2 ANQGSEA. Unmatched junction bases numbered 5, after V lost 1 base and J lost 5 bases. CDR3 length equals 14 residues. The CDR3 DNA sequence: TGCAGCGTTGAAGGCGGGGACAGGGGCCACGAGCAGTACTTC. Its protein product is CSVEGGDRGHEQYF.

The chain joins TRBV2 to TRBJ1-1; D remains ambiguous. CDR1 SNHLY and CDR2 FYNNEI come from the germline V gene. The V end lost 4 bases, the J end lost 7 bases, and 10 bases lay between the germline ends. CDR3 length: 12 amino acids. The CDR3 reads CASSGTRREAFF. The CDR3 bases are TGTGCCAGCAGTGGAACTCGTCGTGAAGCTTTCTTT.

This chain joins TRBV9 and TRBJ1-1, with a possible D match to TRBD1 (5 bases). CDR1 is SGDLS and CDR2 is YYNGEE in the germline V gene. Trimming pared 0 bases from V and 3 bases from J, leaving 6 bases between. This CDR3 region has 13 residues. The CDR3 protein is CASSVVRDTEAFF. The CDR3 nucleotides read TGTGCCAGCAGCGTAGTCAGGGACACTGAAGCTTTCTTT.

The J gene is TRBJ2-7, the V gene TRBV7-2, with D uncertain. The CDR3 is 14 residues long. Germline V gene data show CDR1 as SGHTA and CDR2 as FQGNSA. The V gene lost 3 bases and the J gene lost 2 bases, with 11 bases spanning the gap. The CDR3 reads CASSFSLLPYEQYF. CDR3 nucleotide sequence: TGTGCCAGCAGCTTTTCCCTGCTACCCTACGAGCAGTACTTC.

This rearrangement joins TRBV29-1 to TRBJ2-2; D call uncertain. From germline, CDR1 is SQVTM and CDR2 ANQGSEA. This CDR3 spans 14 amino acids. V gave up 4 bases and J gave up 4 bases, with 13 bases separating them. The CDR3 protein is CSVVSPPGTGELFF. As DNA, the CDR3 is TGCAGCGTTGTTAGCCCTCCGGGCACCGGGGAGCTGTTTTTT.